These 10 T cell receptor beta chains were sequenced from one sample in a study of T cell responses to AZD1222 COVID-19 vaccine. TCRdb's copy holds only in-frame clones and misses some; the assay was immunoSEQ multiplex PCR. The table shows some 130,000 clones, with about 92% occurring only once. The sequences come from peripheral blood, collected on day 0 of AZD1222 vaccination. The receptors originated from an adult in good health.

This rearrangement joins TRBV4-1 to TRBJ1-2; D is undetermined. The germline gives CDR1 MGHRA, CDR2 YSYEKL. The CDR3 loop spans 16 amino acids. Trimming left V 3 bases short and J 4 bases short, with 18 bases between. The CDR3 DNA follows: TGCGCCAGCAGCCAGGGTCGGACCCTTTCCCGCTATGGCTACACCTTC. It yields the protein CASSQGRTLSRYGYTF.

The rearrangement uses TRBV6-5 and TRBJ2-2, with D perhaps TRBD2 (6 bases). Trimming took off 4 bases at V and 4 bases at J, with 16 bases between the two ends. Germline V lookup: CDR1 MNHEY, CDR2 SVGAGI. The CDR3 consists of 16 residues. The DNA for the CDR3 is TGTGCCAGCAGTTTCATTACCGGGACTGCCACCGGGGAGCTGTTTTTT. It translates to CASSFITGTATGELFF.

The J gene is TRBJ1-2, the V gene TRBV7-2; D ambiguous. Germline V gene lookup returns CDR1 SGHTA and CDR2 FQGNSA. The CDR3 contains 14 residues. Trimming removed 5 bases from V and 8 bases from J, with 18 bases in between. CDR3: CASSPDGRPIGYTF. CDR3 coding DNA: TGTGCCAGCAGCCCAGACGGGAGACCGATCGGCTACACCTTC.

The chain combines TRBV7-2 with TRBJ2-3, with D possibly matching TRBD2 (6 bases). CDR1 and CDR2 from the germline V gene are SGHTA and FQGNSA. The V gene lost 3 bases and the J gene lost 4 bases, with 17 bases spanning the gap. The CDR3 contains 16 residues. CDR3 in DNA: TGTGCCAGCAGCTTCCGGCCCCGGGGGAAGTCAGATACGCAGTATTTT. Its translation: CASSFRPRGKSDTQYF.

Only one count was recorded for this clone. This chain connects TRBV4-3 to TRBJ1-1, with D possibly matching TRBD1 (5 bases). V was clipped by 0 bases and J by 7 bases, with 21 bases between them. The CDR3 runs 17 residues. Per the germline V gene, CDR1 is LGHNA and CDR2 is YSLEER. DNA for the CDR3: TGCGCCAGCAGCCAAGAGAAAGCGCTCAGGGTCTCTCTTGAAGCTTTCTTT. Its protein product is CASSQEKALRVSLEAFF.

This chain connects TRBV16 to TRBJ1-5; 9 bases align to TRBD1. Germline loops: CDR1 KGHSY, CDR2 FQNENV. The CDR3 extends over 14 amino acids. V trimming: 2 bases; J trimming: 5 bases; junction bases outside the gene matches: 1. The CDR3 DNA sequence: TGTGCCAGCAGCCAAGGGACAGGGCATCAGCCCCAGCATTTT. Amino acids: CASSQGTGHQPQHF.

This clone was found a few times. The chain links TRBV30 to TRBJ1-1, with unresolved D. CDR1 and CDR2 (germline): GTSNPN, SVGIG (reference sequence). This CDR3 is 11 amino acids long. The V gene lost 2 bases and the J gene lost 5 bases, with 6 bases spanning the gap. The CDR3 protein is CAWSMGTEAFF. CDR3 DNA sequence: TGTGCCTGGAGTATGGGAACTGAAGCTTTCTTT.

The rearrangement joins TRBV7-8 to TRBJ2-1; the D gene is possibly TRBD1 (6 bases). Trimming took 4 bases from V and 0 from J, leaving 13 bases between them. Germline V CDR1 and CDR2: SGHVS, FQNEAQ. This CDR3 is 16 amino acids long. CDR3 protein: CASSSQGPSSYNEQFF. CDR3 bases: TGTGCCAGCAGCTCACAGGGACCGAGCTCCTACAATGAGCAGTTCTTC.

This sequence joins TRBV7-2 and TRBJ1-1; possible D gene TRBD1, 5 bases. The germline V and J ends were trimmed by 1 base and 2 bases, with 11 bases remaining between them. The CDR3 is made up of 15 amino acids. The germline CDR1 and CDR2 sequences are SGHTA and FQGNSA. CDR3 in DNA: TGTGCCAGCAGCTTAGATTCAGGGTTTAACACTGAAGCTTTCTTT. Its protein product is CASSLDSGFNTEAFF.

The chain links TRBV4-2 to TRBJ1-1; maybe TRBD1 (5 bases). The germline CDR1 and CDR2 sequences are LGHNA and YNFKEQ. The CDR3 has 15 amino acids. Trimming shortened V by 0 bases and J by 5 bases, and 13 bases separated the two germline ends. In DNA form, the CDR3 reads TGTGCCAGCAGCCAAGATTCAGGGACTCGGACTGAAGCTTTCTTT. Residues: CASSQDSGTRTEAFF.